Listed below are T cell receptor beta chains from one sample, sequenced in a study of CD8 T cells in Susac syndrome. Each CDR3 protein is one row after TCRdb ran MiXCR on the immunoSEQ multiplex PCR reads. Found here are some 120,000 distinct CDR3 sequences, about 94% of them singletons; the top ten hold around 0.12%. Sequences were obtained from CD4+ T cells from PBMCs. The source is a human donor with multiple sclerosis. Each CDR3 is given with its conserved first and last residue. A D gene is named only where the DNA matches it firmly.

-	TRBV18	TRBJ1-5	CASSYVGGQGQPQHF	TGTGCCAGCTCTTACGTCGGGGGGCAGGGGCAGCCCCAGCATTTT
-	TRBV3-1	TRBJ2-1	CASSHLKRGVGEQFF	TGTGCCAGCAGCCACCTCAAGCGAGGTGTTGGGGAGCAGTTCTTC
TRBD2	TRBV7-6	TRBJ2-7	CASSLIRGRAGEQYF	TGTGCCAGCAGCTTAATTCGTGGGAGGGCGGGGGAGCAGTACTTC
-	TRBV29-1	TRBJ2-7	CSVTDNTYEQYF	TGCAGCGTTACCGACAATACCTACGAGCAGTACTTC
-	TRBV6-5	TRBJ1-1	CATRGTPHVGEAFF	TGTGCCACACGAGGGACACCCCACGTGGGTGAAGCTTTCTTT
TRBD1	TRBV13	TRBJ2-2	CASSSLTGLNGELFF	TGTGCCAGCAGCTCTCTGACAGGGTTGAACGGGGAGCTGTTTTTT
TRBD1	TRBV3-1	TRBJ1-5	CASGRQGNQPQHF	TGTGCCAGCGGTCGACAGGGGAATCAGCCCCAGCATTTT
-	TRBV5-1	TRBJ2-5	CASRRSDPPRETQYF	TGCGCCAGCCGCAGGTCGGATCCACCGAGGGAGACCCAGTACTTC
-	TRBV6-5	TRBJ2-1	CASSLGTGNEQFF	TGTGCCAGCAGTTTAGGGACTGGTAATGAGCAGTTCTTC
-	TRBV4-2	TRBJ2-7	CASSQDADAVRYEQYF	TGTGCCAGCAGCCAAGATGCCGACGCGGTCCGGTACGAGCAGTACTTC
-	TRBV9	TRBJ1-2	CASSPIGDGYTF	TGTGCCAGCAGCCCAATTGGGGATGGCTACACCTTC
TRBD1	TRBV4-3	TRBJ2-7	CASRDRVGSSYEQYF	TGCGCCAGCAGGGACAGGGTTGGGAGCTCCTACGAGCAGTACTTC
-	TRBV6-5	TRBJ1-1	CASSYSNGNTEAFF	TGTGCCAGCAGTTACTCGAACGGCAACACTGAAGCTTTCTTT
TRBD1	TRBV12-3/TRBV12-4	TRBJ2-3	CASSLWRWEDRGPADTQYF	TGTGCCAGCAGTTTATGGCGTTGGGAGGACAGGGGGCCCGCAGATACGCAGTATTTT
-	TRBV2	TRBJ2-7	CASRDRGTGDYEQYF	TGTGCCAGCCGGGACCGGGGCACGGGGGACTACGAGCAGTACTTC
TRBD1	TRBV29-1	TRBJ1-2	CSVGPLGQGSYGYTF	TGCAGCGTTGGGCCCTTGGGACAGGGCTCCTATGGCTACACCTTC
TRBD2	TRBV10-3	TRBJ2-3	CAITRLAGADTQYF	TGTGCCATCACCCGACTAGCGGGAGCAGATACGCAGTATTTT
TRBD1	TRBV6-5	TRBJ1-2	CASSSTGTGWGYTF	TGTGCCAGCAGTTCGACCGGGACAGGGTGGGGCTACACCTTC